The sequence of this T cell receptor (beta chain) was determined in a study of PD-1 blockade in mismatch repair-deficient tumors. Study background: All were previously treated, progressing patients with about 12 mismatch repair-deficient cancer types.

Study-wide results and limits: Tumor-resident clones, often undetectable pretreatment in blood, expanded then contracted after pembrolizumab.

Every patient had mismatch repair deficiency by PCR or immunohistochemistry. The TCR-sequenced patients were a few responders to pembrolizumab. TCRdb's table, derived via immunoSEQ multiplex PCR, lists solely in-frame clones and lacks some. The repertoire includes roughly 120,000 clones, approximately 80% of them detected once, and 4.7% sits in the top ten. Regarding this clone: Its specificity is not known.

CDR1 is SGDLS and CDR2 is YYNGEE in the germline V gene. The CDR3 loop spans 15 amino acids. Trimming left V 4 bases short and J 1 base short, with 11 bases between. The origin of this receptor is an adult with mismatch repair-deficient cancer. The specimen comprised peripheral blood, sampled more than 58 weeks after starting pembrolizumab. This rearrangement joins TRBV9 to TRBJ2-2; D ambiguous. This chain's CDR3 is CASSPDDMNTGELFF. CDR3 DNA: TGTGCCAGCAGCCCAGACGACATGAACACCGGGGAGCTGTTTTTT.